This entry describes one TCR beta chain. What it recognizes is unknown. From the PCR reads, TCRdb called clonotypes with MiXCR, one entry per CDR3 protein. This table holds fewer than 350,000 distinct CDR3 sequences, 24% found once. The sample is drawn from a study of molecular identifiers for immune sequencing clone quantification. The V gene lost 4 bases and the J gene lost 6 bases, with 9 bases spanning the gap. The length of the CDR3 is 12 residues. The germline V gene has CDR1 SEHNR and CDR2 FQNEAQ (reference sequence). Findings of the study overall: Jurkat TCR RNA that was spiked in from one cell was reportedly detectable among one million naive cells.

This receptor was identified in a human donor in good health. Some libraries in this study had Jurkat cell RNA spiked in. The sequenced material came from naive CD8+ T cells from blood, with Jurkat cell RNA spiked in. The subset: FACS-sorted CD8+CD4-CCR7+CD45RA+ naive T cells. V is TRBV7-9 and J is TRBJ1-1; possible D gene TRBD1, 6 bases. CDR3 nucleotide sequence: TGTGCCAGCAGCTCTGGGACACCTGAAGCTTTCTTT. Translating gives CASSSGTPEAFF. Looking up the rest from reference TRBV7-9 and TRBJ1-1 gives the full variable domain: DTGVSQNPRHKITKRGQNVTFRCDPISEHNRLYWYRQTLGQGPEFLTYFQNEAQLEKSRLLSDRFSAERPKGSFSTLEIQRTEQGDSAMYLCASSSGTPEAFFGQGTRLTVV.